The rows below give T cell receptor beta chains drawn from one sample of a study of CD8 T cells in Susac syndrome. TCRdb itself ran the immunoSEQ multiplex PCR reads through MiXCR, one entry per CDR3 protein. The table shows approximately 160,000 distinct CDR3 sequences, with approximately 93% occurring only once. The material sequenced was CD4+ T cells from PBMCs. Source of these receptors: a human donor with multiple sclerosis. Each CDR3 is given with its conserved first and last residue. The D gene is left open where the match is weak. A row's size may be missing; if present it is once, few, many or a size class.

D gene: .
J gene: TRBJ1-3
clone size: .
V gene: TRBV3-1
CDR3 DNA: TGTGCCAGTGCCGACTCACCCTCTGGAAACACCATATATTTT
CDR3 protein: CASADSPSGNTIYF

D gene: .
J gene: TRBJ1-5
clone size: .
V gene: TRBV20-1
CDR3 DNA: TGCAGTGCTAGACAGCCGGAGGGGCCCCAGCATTTT
CDR3 protein: CSARQPEGPQHF

D gene: .
J gene: TRBJ1-5
clone size: .
V gene: TRBV27
CDR3 DNA: TGTGCCAGTGACCGGGAGTATAGCAATCAGCCCCAGCATTTT
CDR3 protein: CASDREYSNQPQHF

D gene: .
J gene: TRBJ2-5
clone size: .
V gene: TRBV2
CDR3 DNA: TGTGCCAGCACCCGAAAAGAGACCCAGTACTTC
CDR3 protein: CASTRKETQYF

D gene: .
J gene: TRBJ2-2
clone size: .
V gene: TRBV12-3/TRBV12-4
CDR3 DNA: TGTGCCAGCAGTTTAGTTCCTGCAGGGACCGGGGAGCTGTTTTTT
CDR3 protein: CASSLVPAGTGELFF

D gene: TRBD2
J gene: TRBJ2-1
clone size: few
V gene: TRBV5-1
CDR3 DNA: TGTGCCAGCAGCTTAGTGGGGGGGAGTTACAATGAGCAGTTCTTC
CDR3 protein: CASSLVGGSYNEQFF

D gene: .
J gene: TRBJ1-1
clone size: .
V gene: TRBV3-1
CDR3 DNA: TGTGCCAGCAGCCAAGGAGGGCGTGAAGCTTTCTTT
CDR3 protein: CASSQGGREAFF

D gene: .
J gene: TRBJ1-1
clone size: .
V gene: TRBV12-3/TRBV12-4
CDR3 DNA: TGTGCCAGCAGTTTAGAAGGGGGTAGGACTGAAGCTTTCTTT
CDR3 protein: CASSLEGGRTEAFF

D gene: .
J gene: TRBJ2-5
clone size: .
V gene: TRBV6-2/TRBV6-3
CDR3 DNA: TGTGCCAGCAGTTACTCCGAGACCCAGTACTTC
CDR3 protein: CASSYSETQYF

D gene: TRBD1
J gene: TRBJ2-7
clone size: .
V gene: TRBV4-1
CDR3 DNA: TGCGCCAGCAGCCCCCGACAGGGGGGAGGTATGTCCTACGAGCAGTACTTC
CDR3 protein: CASSPRQGGGMSYEQYF

D gene: .
J gene: TRBJ2-1
clone size: .
V gene: TRBV7-2
CDR3 DNA: TGTGCCAGCAGCTTAGCGTCGGCGGGAACCTACAATGAGCAGTTCTTC
CDR3 protein: CASSLASAGTYNEQFF

D gene: TRBD2
J gene: TRBJ2-3
clone size: .
V gene: TRBV28
CDR3 DNA: TGTGCCAGCACCGCGAGCGGGAACACAGATACGCAGTATTTT
CDR3 protein: CASTASGNTDTQYF

D gene: TRBD2
J gene: TRBJ2-2
clone size: .
V gene: TRBV2
CDR3 DNA: TGTGCCAGCAGCCCGGGACTAGCGATCGGGGAGCTGTTTTTT
CDR3 protein: CASSPGLAIGELFF

D gene: .
J gene: TRBJ2-7
clone size: .
V gene: TRBV29-1
CDR3 DNA: TGCAGCGTTGTGTCCGAGCAGTACTTC
CDR3 protein: CSVVSEQYF

D gene: TRBD1
J gene: TRBJ2-5
clone size: .
V gene: TRBV7-2
CDR3 DNA: TGTGCCAGCAGCTGGGACAGGGAAGAGACCCAGTACTTC
CDR3 protein: CASSWDREETQYF

D gene: TRBD2
J gene: TRBJ2-1
clone size: .
V gene: TRBV5-1
CDR3 DNA: TGCGCCAGCAGCCTGCCGGGGGGGTCGAATGAGCAGTTCTTC
CDR3 protein: CASSLPGGSNEQFF

D gene: .
J gene: TRBJ2-7
clone size: .
V gene: TRBV18
CDR3 DNA: TGTGCCAGCTCACCAGGTGAAGCCTACGAGCAGTACTTC
CDR3 protein: CASSPGEAYEQYF

D gene: .
J gene: TRBJ2-5
clone size: .
V gene: TRBV5-1
CDR3 DNA: TGCGCCAGCAGCACCTCAGGGAACCAAGAGACCCAGTACTTC
CDR3 protein: CASSTSGNQETQYF

D gene: .
J gene: TRBJ1-1
clone size: .
V gene: TRBV11-2
CDR3 DNA: TGTGCCAGCAGCATCCGGGGGCGCGGCACTGAAGCTTTCTTT
CDR3 protein: CASSIRGRGTEAFF

D gene: TRBD1
J gene: TRBJ2-4
clone size: once
V gene: TRBV11-3
CDR3 DNA: TGTGCCAGCAGCCCCGGGGGGACAGGGGAGAACATTCAGTACTTC
CDR3 protein: CASSPGGTGENIQYF

D gene: .
J gene: TRBJ2-7
clone size: .
V gene: TRBV5-1
CDR3 DNA: TGCGCCAGCAGCTCGACTAACCCCTCCTACGAGCAGTACTTC
CDR3 protein: CASSSTNPSYEQYF

D gene: .
J gene: TRBJ1-5
clone size: .
V gene: TRBV9
CDR3 DNA: TGTGCCAGCAGCAGGAGAGAGAGTCAGCCCCAGCATTTT
CDR3 protein: CASSRRESQPQHF

D gene: .
J gene: TRBJ2-7
clone size: .
V gene: TRBV28
CDR3 DNA: TGTGCCAGCAACGGCAGGGCAAGGGGCGAGCAGTACTTC
CDR3 protein: CASNGRARGEQYF

D gene: .
J gene: TRBJ1-1
clone size: .
V gene: TRBV5-5
CDR3 DNA: TGTGCCAGCGACCGGGGGATGGGTAGGACTGAAGCTTTCTTT
CDR3 protein: CASDRGMGRTEAFF

D gene: .
J gene: TRBJ1-6
clone size: .
V gene: TRBV6-1
CDR3 DNA: TGTGCCAGCAGTGGCCAGGTCTCCTATAATTCACCCCTCCACTTT
CDR3 protein: CASSGQVSYNSPLHF

D gene: TRBD1
J gene: TRBJ2-1
clone size: .
V gene: TRBV6-5
CDR3 DNA: TGTGCCAGCAGTACCGACAGGGGGCAGGGGAATGAGCAGTTCTTC
CDR3 protein: CASSTDRGQGNEQFF

D gene: .
J gene: TRBJ2-3
clone size: once
V gene: TRBV20-1
CDR3 DNA: TGCAGTGCTAAAAAACCTAGCTCAGATACGCAGTATTTT
CDR3 protein: CSAKKPSSDTQYF

D gene: TRBD1
J gene: TRBJ2-5
clone size: .
V gene: TRBV5-5
CDR3 DNA: TGTGCCAGCAGCTTGGACAGGGGTGGGGAGACCCAGTACTTC
CDR3 protein: CASSLDRGGETQYF

D gene: .
J gene: TRBJ2-1
clone size: .
V gene: TRBV30
CDR3 DNA: TGTGCCTGGAGTGGGCTTAGGGGGGGGCGTAATGAGCAGTTCTTC
CDR3 protein: CAWSGLRGGRNEQFF

D gene: .
J gene: TRBJ2-2
clone size: .
V gene: TRBV7-6
CDR3 DNA: TGTGCCAGCAGCTTAGGAAATTTGGGGGAGCTGTTTTTT
CDR3 protein: CASSLGNLGELFF

D gene: .
J gene: TRBJ1-1
clone size: .
V gene: TRBV20-1
CDR3 DNA: TGCAGTGCTAGACCCGGGGGCGGGGGCACTGAAGCTTTCTTT
CDR3 protein: CSARPGGGGTEAFF

D gene: .
J gene: TRBJ1-6
clone size: .
V gene: TRBV15
CDR3 DNA: TGTGCCACCAGCGCCCAGGGGAATTCACCCCTCCACTTT
CDR3 protein: CATSAQGNSPLHF

D gene: .
J gene: TRBJ1-5
clone size: once
V gene: TRBV12-3/TRBV12-4
CDR3 DNA: TGTGCCAGCAGTTTCAATGGCAATCAGCCCCAGCATTTT
CDR3 protein: CASSFNGNQPQHF

D gene: .
J gene: TRBJ2-1
clone size: .
V gene: TRBV3-1
CDR3 DNA: TGTGCCAGCAGCCAAGATGGTCTTCGGAATGAGCAGTTCTTC
CDR3 protein: CASSQDGLRNEQFF